This record covers a single T cell receptor (beta chain). Its antigen remains unknown. This entry comes from a study of cytomegalovirus exposure and HLA in healthy donors. Whole-study context: As released early, the data held roughly 85 million unique TCRs from HLA-typed donors. The study placed 70% to 90% of its roughly 400 genotyped donors in the Caucasian-associated ancestry cluster.

Study-wide results and limits: The likely origin of a cluster of highly shared sequence variants was a sequencing artifact.

This PCR relied on a set of 60 Vbeta primers and 13 Jbeta primers. Method: immunoSEQ multiplex PCR; TCRdb's copy keeps in-frame clones and lacks some. The sample carries approximately 150,000 clones, approximately 79% recorded once. The CDR3 loop spans 15 amino acids. Trimming stripped 5 bases from V and 6 bases from J, with 19 bases between. CDR1 and CDR2 from the germline V gene are SGHVS and FNYEAQ. The genes are TRBV7-6 and TRBJ1-1; D gene ambiguous. The sequence derives from a male donor in good health and CMV-seronegative. Sequenced material: PBMCs. CDR3 region: CASSKAASHRAEAFF. The CDR3 bases are TGTGCCAGCAGCAAAGCGGCCTCTCATCGGGCTGAAGCTTTCTTT.